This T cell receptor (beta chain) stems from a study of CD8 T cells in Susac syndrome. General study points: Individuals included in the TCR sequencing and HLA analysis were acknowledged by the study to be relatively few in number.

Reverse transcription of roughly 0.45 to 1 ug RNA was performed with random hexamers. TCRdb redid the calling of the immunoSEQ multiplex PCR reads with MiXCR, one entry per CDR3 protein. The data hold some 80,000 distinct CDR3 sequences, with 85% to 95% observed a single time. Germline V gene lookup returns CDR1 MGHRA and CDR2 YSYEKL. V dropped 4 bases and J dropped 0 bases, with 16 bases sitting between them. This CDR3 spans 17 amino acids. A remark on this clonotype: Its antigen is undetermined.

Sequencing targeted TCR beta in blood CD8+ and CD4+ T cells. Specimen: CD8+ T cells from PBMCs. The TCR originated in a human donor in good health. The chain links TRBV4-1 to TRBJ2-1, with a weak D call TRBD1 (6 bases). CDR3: CASSLVSTGSSYNEQFF. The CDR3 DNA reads TGCGCCAGCAGCCTCGTTAGCACAGGGAGCTCCTACAATGAGCAGTTCTTC.